These 18 T cell receptor beta chains were sequenced from one sample in a study of blood T cells in healthy people across ages. The second PCR ran 7 to 11 cycles with a sample-barcoded 5' primer and J-beta primers. TCRdb recomputed calls from the 5' RACE reads with MiXCR, one row per CDR3 protein. The data hold about 780,000 distinct CDR3 sequences, with under 30% observed a single time. These data are also associated with another study on T cells of mothers and their children.

The sequencing sample was made of blood. The receptors stem from a boy aged 5-17 years in good health.

V and J are TRBV10-3 and TRBJ2-5; 7 nucleotides agree with TRBD1. This CDR3 contains 12 residues. V lost 11 bases and J lost 2; bases outside the gene matches: 5. In germline, CDR1 is ENHRY, CDR2 SYGVKD. CDR3 nucleotides: TGTGCCGCCGGGGACAGACAAGAGACCCAGTACTTC. Its translation is CAAGDRQETQYF.

This clonotype came up many times. The rearrangement links TRBV6-5 to TRBJ1-4; 7 bases are shared with TRBD1. The CDR3 is 12 residues long. CDR1 and CDR2 from the germline V gene are MNHEY and SVGAGI. Germline trimming cut 5 bases from V and 10 bases from J; bases unmatched to any gene: 4. The CDR3 bases are TGTGCCAGCAGTCAGGGGGTTGGAAAACTGTTTTTT. It specifies CASSQGVGKLFF.

Only a few counts were recorded for this clonotype. The V call is TRBV5-1, the J call TRBJ2-7; D is unresolved. The CDR3 sequence is 14 residues long. V was cut by 0 bases and J by 5 bases, with 12 bases left in between. CDR1 is SGHRS, CDR2 YFSETQ, per germline. For the CDR3, the DNA is TGCGCCAGCAGCTTGGCCGTTCAAGGGCACGAGCAGTACTTC. Translated, it gives CASSLAVQGHEQYF. Full variable domain (outside the CDR3, taken from reference TRBV5-1 and TRBJ2-7): KAGVTQTPRYLIKTRGQQVTLSCSPISGHRSVSWYQQTPGQGLQFLFEYFSETQRNKGNFPGRFSGRQFSNSRSEMNVSTLELGDSALYLCASSLAVQGHEQYFGPGTRLTVT.

This clonotype has just a few counts. The chain carries TRBV4-1 and TRBJ1-5; 10 bases agree with TRBD1. CDR3 length: 18 amino acids. CDR1 and CDR2 (germline): MGHRA, YSYEKL. The ends lost 2 bases at V and 2 bases at J; junction bases unmatched: 9. The CDR3 nucleotides are TGCGCCAGCAGCCAATGGGTTTTCGGGACAGGGGGCAATCAGCCCCAGCATTTT. This translates into CASSQWVFGTGGNQPQHF.

Worth noting for this clonotype: A read error may account for a junction end that differs from germline. V usage is TRBV7-9 and J usage is TRBJ2-6; D gene ambiguous. The CDR3 contains 13 residues. Germline V gene sequence: CDR1 SEHNR, CDR2 FQNEAQ (reference sequence). The CDR3 nucleotides read TGCTGTGTGCGGAACTCTGGGGCCAACGTCCTGACTTTC. It yields the protein CCVRNSGANVLTF.

This clonotype was observed a handful of times. The junction differs from germline at one of its ends, possibly a read error. The rearrangement joins TRBV5-1 to TRBJ1-2; 10 nucleotides line up with TRBD1. CDR1 and CDR2 (germline): SGHRS, YFSETQ. CDR3 length: 16 residues. In DNA, the CDR3 is TGCGCCAGCAATATTGGTTTTGCGACAGGGGGCGATGGCTACGCCTTC. Translating it yields CASNIGFATGGDGYAF.

This clonotype was found a few times. V gene TRBV5-1 combines with J gene TRBJ2-7, with D tentatively TRBD1 (5 bases). The V gene's germline CDR1 is SGHRS and CDR2 YFSETQ. Trimming removed 0 bases at V and 6 bases at J, with 16 bases between. CDR3 size: 15 residues. CDR3 amino acids: CASSLGSGRAGEQYF. The CDR3 DNA sequence: TGCGCCAGCAGCTTGGGATCGGGCAGGGCAGGCGAGCAGTACTTC.

Notes on this clonotype: The conserved phenylalanine or tryptophan normally closing the CDR3 is absent here, so this likely arose from a read error. The V and J genes are TRBV12-3 or TRBV12-4 and TRBJ1-4, with no clear D. V dropped 6 bases and J dropped 8 bases, with 16 bases sitting between them. The CDR3 runs to 14 residues. The CDR3 nucleotides read TGTGCCAGCAGGTTACGGGGAGGAGAAGAAAAACTGTTTCTT. Its translation: CASRLRGGEEKLFL.

J is TRBJ2-3 and V is TRBV9, with TRBD1 as a possible D gene (5 bases). Germline assignment: CDR1 SGDLS and CDR2 YYNGEE. The ends were cut back, 0 bases at V and 0 bases at J, with 14 bases in the middle. The CDR3 is 17 residues long. The CDR3 reads CASSVEGLDTSTDTQYF. In DNA, the CDR3 is TGTGCCAGCAGCGTAGAGGGGCTAGACACTAGCACAGATACGCAGTATTTT.

The rearrangement joins TRBV29-1 to TRBJ2-1, with TRBD1 identical over 7 bases. V lost 6 bases, J lost 0 bases, and 5 bases stayed unmatched. Germline CDR1 SQVTM, CDR2 ANQGSEA. The CDR3 extends over 14 amino acids. This CDR3 is CSVGQSLSYNEQFF. CDR3 DNA sequence: TGCAGCGTGGGACAGTCCCTCTCCTACAATGAGCAGTTCTTC.

This clonotype came up a few times. The rearrangement links TRBV6-1 to TRBJ2-5; 9 positions agree with TRBD2. CDR3 length: 15 residues. Losses at the gene ends were 4 bases for V and 1 base for J; bases not matched to a gene: 4. CDR1 MNHNS and CDR2 SASEGT come from the germline V gene. The CDR3 sequence is CASSGVRGGQETQYF. DNA of the CDR3: TGTGCCAGCAGTGGTGTGCGGGGGGGCCAAGAGACCCAGTACTTC.

The chain carries TRBV12-3 or TRBV12-4 and TRBJ1-2; 9 positions agree with TRBD1. The CDR3 is 15 amino acids. V gave up 5 bases and J gave up 4 bases; unmatched junction bases: 8. CDR3 in DNA: TGTGCCAGCAGTAGAGCCGGGACAGGGCTCTATGGCTACACCTTC. Protein: CASSRAGTGLYGYTF.

This chain connects TRBV2 to TRBJ2-7; a possible D gene is TRBD2 (6 bases). Germline V gene lookup returns CDR1 SNHLY and CDR2 FYNNEI. This CDR3 region has 12 residues. Trimming took 4 bases from V and 6 from J, leaving 10 bases between them. CDR3 sequence reads: CASSAGTAEQYF. For the CDR3, the DNA is TGTGCCAGCAGTGCCGGGACTGCCGAGCAGTACTTC. The whole variable domain, filled in from reference TRBV2 and TRBJ2-7, reads EPEVTQTPSHQVTQMGQEVILRCVPISNHLYFYWYRQILGQKVEFLVSFYNNEISEKSEIFDDQFSVERPDGSNFTLKIRSTKLEDSAMYFCASSAGTAEQYFGPGTRLTVT.

Regarding this clonotype: The junction and the germline gene differ at one end; a read error may be behind it. The chain joins TRBV6-5 to TRBJ2-2, with 10 positions matching TRBD2. Germline values: CDR1 MNHEY, CDR2 SVGAGI. This CDR3 is built from 15 residues. CDR3: CASSYETSGSGELFF. The CDR3 bases are TGTGCCAGCAGTTACGAGACTAGCGGGTCCGGGGAGTTGTTTTTT.

This rearrangement joins TRBV30 to TRBJ1-2; tentative D call: TRBD1 (5 bases). CDR1 and CDR2 (germline): GTSNPN, SVGIG (reference sequence). CDR3 length: 14 amino acids. V lost 8 bases, J lost 5 bases, and 21 bases lay in between. CDR3 region: CAGSPPGGLYGYTF. The CDR3 DNA follows: TGTGCCGGGTCCCCCCCGGGGGGGTTGTATGGCTACACCTTC. The full variable domain, with the rest looked up from reference TRBV30 and TRBJ1-2, is SQTIHQWPATLVQPVGSPLSLECTVEGTSNPNLYWYRQAAGRGLQLLFYSVGIGQISSEVPQNLSASRPQDRQFILSSKKLLLSDSGFYLCAGSPPGGLYGYTFGSGTRLTVV.

This chain joins TRBV28 and TRBJ1-2; possible D gene TRBD1, 5 bases. The CDR3 is 15 residues long. V lost 7 bases and J 8 bases, leaving 23 bases between the germline ends. The germline V gene has CDR1 MDHEN and CDR2 SYDVKM. The CDR3 reads CASTRKFGGSGGYTF. The CDR3 DNA reads TGTGCCAGCACCCGAAAGTTTGGGGGTTCAGGAGGCTACACCTTC.

This chain links TRBV20-1 with TRBJ2-1, with TRBD2 matching over 8 bases. There are 15 residues in the CDR3. The J segment lost 0 bases and the V segment lost 8 bases, leaving 9 bases of the junction unmatched. CDR1 DFQATT and CDR2 SNEGSKA come from the germline V gene (reference sequence). CDR3 loop: CSTASGLSSYNEQFF. CDR3 bases: TGCAGTACTGCTAGCGGGTTGAGCTCCTACAATGAGCAGTTCTTC.

DNA of the CDR3: TGTGCCAGCAGCGCAAGCGCGGGAGGGATCGCTTTCTTT. Encoded protein: CASSASAGGIAFF. The gene calls are TRBV7-3 and TRBJ1-1; no clear D gene. Germline lookup yields CDR1 SGHTA and CDR2 FQGTGA. This CDR3 has 13 amino acids. The germline V and J ends were trimmed by 5 bases and 11 bases, with 18 bases remaining between them.